These T cell receptor beta chains were read from a single sample in a study of T-cell memory formation after mild COVID-19. TCRdb passed the 5' RACE reads through MiXCR, listing each CDR3 protein once. The sample lists 350,000 to 400,000 distinct CDR3 sequences, approximately 15% occurring once. Sequenced input: PBMCs or a T cell subset sorted from them (not recorded which). Source of these receptors: a man aged 18 to 30 who had mild COVID-19 (a few samples of this study predate the infection). Cell type and time point are not known. Both conserved end residues are part of each CDR3. The order of the fields is clone size, J gene, D gene, CDR3 length, V gene, CDR3 protein, CDR3 DNA. A D gene is named only where the DNA matches it firmly. Some rows have no size entry. The others give once, few or many, or a class for an expanded clone.

abundance: few
j_gene: TRBJ1-4
d_gene: TRBD1
len: 14
v_gene: TRBV7-2
CDR3aa: CASSKGQANEKLFF
CDR3nt: TGTGCCAGCAGCAAGGGACAGGCTAATGAAAAACTGTTTTTT

abundance: few
j_gene: TRBJ1-1
d_gene: TRBD1
len: 17
v_gene: TRBV9
CDR3aa: CASSVEGQGLMNTEAFF
CDR3nt: TGTGCCAGCAGCGTAGAGGGACAGGGGCTCATGAACACTGAAGCTTTCTTT

abundance: few
j_gene: TRBJ1-5
d_gene: NA
len: 15
v_gene: TRBV7-8
CDR3aa: CASSLVGFGNQPQHF
CDR3nt: TGTGCCAGCAGCTTAGTTGGTTTTGGGAATCAGCCCCAGCATTTT

abundance: NA
j_gene: TRBJ1-5
d_gene: TRBD1
len: 15
v_gene: TRBV6-2/TRBV6-3
CDR3aa: CASSYRRTGVVFQHF
CDR3nt: TGTGCCAGCAGTTACAGGAGGACAGGGGTGGTTTTTCAGCATTTT

abundance: NA
j_gene: TRBJ1-5
d_gene: NA
len: 14
v_gene: TRBV7-2
CDR3aa: CASSPRLGNQPQHF
CDR3nt: TGTGCCAGCAGCCCGCGTTTGGGAAACCAGCCCCAGCATTTT

abundance: NA
j_gene: TRBJ2-2
d_gene: NA
len: 17
v_gene: TRBV7-3
CDR3aa: CASSTNPGRPNTGELFF
CDR3nt: TGTGCCAGCAGCACAAACCCGGGGAGACCGAACACCGGGGAGCTGTTTTTT

abundance: few
j_gene: TRBJ2-2
d_gene: NA
len: 14
v_gene: TRBV4-3
CDR3aa: CASSPASNTGELFF
CDR3nt: TGCGCCAGCAGCCCCGCCTCTAATACCGGGGAGCTGTTTTTT

abundance: NA
j_gene: TRBJ2-5
d_gene: TRBD2
len: 15
v_gene: TRBV5-1
CDR3aa: CASKTSGGAVETQYF
CDR3nt: TGCGCCAGCAAGACTAGCGGGGGGGCCGTGGAGACCCAGTACTTC

abundance: NA
j_gene: TRBJ2-2
d_gene: NA
len: 15
v_gene: TRBV7-3
CDR3aa: CASSFNGVGTGELFF
CDR3nt: TGTGCCAGCAGCTTCAACGGAGTAGGCACCGGGGAGCTGTTTTTT

abundance: NA
j_gene: TRBJ2-3
d_gene: NA
len: 15
v_gene: TRBV4-2
CDR3aa: CASSQAGVIGDTQYF
CDR3nt: TGTGCCAGCAGCCAAGCGGGGGTTATTGGCGATACGCAGTATTTT

abundance: NA
j_gene: TRBJ1-6
d_gene: NA
len: 16
v_gene: TRBV4-3
CDR3aa: CASSQGTGTFGSPLHF
CDR3nt: TGCGCCAGCAGCCAAGGAACAGGGACGTTTGGTTCACCCCTCCACTTT

abundance: NA
j_gene: TRBJ1-2
d_gene: NA
len: 13
v_gene: TRBV10-3
CDR3aa: CAISPQGRGGYTF
CDR3nt: TGTGCCATCAGTCCCCAGGGAAGGGGTGGCTACACCTTC

abundance: NA
j_gene: TRBJ2-1
d_gene: NA
len: 14
v_gene: TRBV7-2
CDR3aa: CASSLAGFSGKQFF
CDR3nt: TGTGCCAGCAGCTTAGCTGGGTTCTCGGGTAAGCAGTTCTTC

abundance: NA
j_gene: TRBJ1-4
d_gene: NA
len: 14
v_gene: TRBV5-1
CDR3aa: CASSSSETNEKLFF
CDR3nt: TGCGCCAGCAGTTCGAGTGAAACTAATGAAAAACTGTTTTTT

abundance: many
j_gene: TRBJ1-2
d_gene: NA
len: 12
v_gene: TRBV7-2
CDR3aa: CASSPTLRGYTF
CDR3nt: TGTGCCAGCAGCCCCACGCTGCGTGGCTACACCTTC

abundance: once
j_gene: TRBJ1-1
d_gene: NA
len: 17
v_gene: TRBV5-1
CDR3aa: CASSLDTVPASGTEAFF
CDR3nt: TGCGCCAGCAGCTTGGATACGGTCCCGGCGTCTGGCACTGAAGCTTTCTTT

abundance: NA
j_gene: TRBJ1-6
d_gene: NA
len: 13
v_gene: TRBV28
CDR3aa: CASSLTRHSPIHF
CDR3nt: TGTGCCAGCAGTTTAACCAGGCATTCACCCATCCACTTT

abundance: many
j_gene: TRBJ1-2
d_gene: NA
len: 15
v_gene: TRBV6-2/TRBV6-3
CDR3aa: CASSQGSGANYGYTF
CDR3nt: TGTGCCAGCAGCCAAGGATCGGGAGCTAACTATGGCTACACCTTC

abundance: NA
j_gene: TRBJ2-5
d_gene: TRBD1
len: 16
v_gene: TRBV5-1
CDR3aa: CASSVPTPGQQETQYF
CDR3nt: TGCGCCAGCAGCGTACCGACCCCGGGACAGCAAGAGACCCAGTACTTC

abundance: few
j_gene: TRBJ1-1
d_gene: NA
len: 11
v_gene: TRBV6-5
CDR3aa: CASSYGLWAFF
CDR3nt: TGTGCCAGCAGTTATGGTCTCTGGGCTTTCTTT

abundance: many
j_gene: TRBJ1-1
d_gene: NA
len: 16
v_gene: TRBV4-1
CDR3aa: CASSQDSGNLLLEAFF
CDR3nt: TGCGCCAGCAGCCAAGATTCGGGTAACCTCCTCCTCGAAGCTTTCTTT

abundance: few
j_gene: TRBJ2-3
d_gene: NA
len: 16
v_gene: TRBV24-1
CDR3aa: CATSDLHGKGTDTQYF
CDR3nt: TGTGCCACCAGTGATTTGCATGGGAAGGGCACAGATACGCAGTATTTT

abundance: NA
j_gene: TRBJ1-4
d_gene: NA
len: 14
v_gene: TRBV15
CDR3aa: CATSRARGDEKLFF
CDR3nt: TGTGCCACCAGCAGAGCCCGGGGGGATGAAAAACTGTTTTTT

abundance: few
j_gene: TRBJ1-6
d_gene: NA
len: 15
v_gene: TRBV7-8
CDR3aa: CASSSGGSYNSPLHF
CDR3nt: TGTGCCAGCAGCTCCGGAGGCAGCTATAATTCACCCCTCCACTTT

abundance: few
j_gene: TRBJ2-3
d_gene: NA
len: 15
v_gene: TRBV20-1
CDR3aa: CSARSPARHLDTQYF
CDR3nt: TGCAGTGCTAGAAGTCCAGCTAGACATCTAGATACGCAGTATTTT

abundance: NA
j_gene: TRBJ1-2
d_gene: NA
len: 14
v_gene: TRBV4-1
CDR3aa: CASSAGGRDYGYTF
CDR3nt: TGCGCCAGCAGCGCGGGGGGCAGAGACTATGGCTACACCTTC

abundance: few
j_gene: TRBJ2-7
d_gene: NA
len: 11
v_gene: TRBV29-1
CDR3aa: CSGTVAYEQYF
CDR3nt: TGCAGCGGTACCGTGGCCTACGAGCAGTACTTC

abundance: NA
j_gene: TRBJ1-2
d_gene: NA
len: 14
v_gene: TRBV27
CDR3aa: CASSMIYRETGYTF
CDR3nt: TGTGCCAGCAGTATGATCTACAGGGAAACGGGCTACACCTTC

abundance: few
j_gene: TRBJ2-3
d_gene: TRBD2
len: 17
v_gene: TRBV20-1
CDR3aa: CSARIASGGHSTDTQYF
CDR3nt: TGCAGTGCTAGGATCGCTAGCGGGGGGCACAGCACAGATACGCAGTATTTT

abundance: many
j_gene: TRBJ2-1
d_gene: TRBD2
len: 14
v_gene: TRBV7-9
CDR3aa: CASSLTSGGRQQFF
CDR3nt: TGTGCCAGCAGCTTAACTAGCGGGGGCCGACAGCAGTTCTTC

abundance: NA
j_gene: TRBJ1-1
d_gene: NA
len: 13
v_gene: TRBV9
CDR3aa: CASSVFKNTEAFF
CDR3nt: TGTGCCAGCAGCGTATTCAAGAACACTGAAGCTTTCTTT

abundance: few
j_gene: TRBJ1-2
d_gene: NA
len: 13
v_gene: TRBV10-3
CDR3aa: CAIKTDANYGYTF
CDR3nt: TGTGCCATCAAAACAGATGCTAACTATGGCTACACCTTC

abundance: NA
j_gene: TRBJ2-1
d_gene: NA
len: 14
v_gene: TRBV3-1
CDR3aa: CASSRGTEHNEQFF
CDR3nt: TGTGCCAGCAGCCGCGGGACAGAGCACAATGAGCAGTTCTTC

abundance: NA
j_gene: TRBJ1-1
d_gene: NA
len: 15
v_gene: TRBV5-1
CDR3aa: CASSLDGVRNTEAFF
CDR3nt: TGCGCCAGCAGCCTGGATGGGGTGAGGAACACTGAAGCTTTCTTT

abundance: NA
j_gene: TRBJ2-3
d_gene: TRBD1
len: 16
v_gene: TRBV5-1
CDR3aa: CASSPSGQGGADTQYF
CDR3nt: TGCGCCAGCAGCCCATCGGGACAGGGGGGGGCAGATACGCAGTATTTT

abundance: few
j_gene: TRBJ1-1
d_gene: TRBD1
len: 16
v_gene: TRBV2
CDR3aa: CASRPLYRDRNTEAFF
CDR3nt: TGTGCCAGCAGGCCCTTATACCGGGACAGGAACACTGAAGCTTTCTTT

abundance: few
j_gene: TRBJ2-2
d_gene: NA
len: 14
v_gene: TRBV5-1
CDR3aa: CASATGAPTGELFF
CDR3nt: TGCGCCAGCGCAACCGGGGCACCGACCGGGGAGCTGTTTTTT

abundance: few
j_gene: TRBJ2-5
d_gene: NA
len: 15
v_gene: TRBV21-1
CDR3aa: CASSKVGRGEETQYF
CDR3nt: TGTGCCAGCAGCAAAGTAGGCAGGGGCGAAGAGACCCAGTACTTC

abundance: NA
j_gene: TRBJ1-1
d_gene: NA
len: 14
v_gene: TRBV4-1
CDR3aa: CASSQGHGNTEAFF
CDR3nt: TGCGCCAGCAGCCAAGGGCACGGGAACACTGAAGCTTTCTTT

abundance: NA
j_gene: TRBJ1-1
d_gene: TRBD1
len: 13
v_gene: TRBV6-5
CDR3aa: CASRGQGISEAFF
CDR3nt: TGTGCCAGCAGGGGACAGGGTATTAGTGAAGCTTTCTTT

abundance: NA
j_gene: TRBJ1-6
d_gene: NA
len: 13
v_gene: TRBV30
CDR3aa: CAWTGSLGSPLHF
CDR3nt: TGTGCCTGGACGGGCTCCCTAGGCTCACCCCTCCACTTT

abundance: few
j_gene: TRBJ1-4
d_gene: NA
len: 16
v_gene: TRBV18
CDR3aa: CASSPSAGLANEKLFF
CDR3nt: TGTGCCAGCTCACCATCCGCGGGGTTGGCTAATGAAAAACTGTTTTTT

abundance: few
j_gene: TRBJ2-3
d_gene: TRBD1
len: 14
v_gene: TRBV7-2
CDR3aa: CASSATGGADTQYF
CDR3nt: TGTGCCAGCAGCGCCACAGGGGGCGCAGATACGCAGTATTTT

abundance: few
j_gene: TRBJ1-1
d_gene: NA
len: 13
v_gene: TRBV20-1
CDR3aa: CSATRWGNTEAFF
CDR3nt: TGCAGTGCTACCAGGTGGGGAAACACTGAAGCTTTCTTT

abundance: NA
j_gene: TRBJ1-1
d_gene: NA
len: 15
v_gene: TRBV5-1
CDR3aa: CASSLVPQPNTEAFF
CDR3nt: TGCGCCAGCAGCTTGGTACCACAGCCGAACACTGAAGCTTTCTTT

abundance: NA
j_gene: TRBJ2-3
d_gene: NA
len: 16
v_gene: TRBV7-2
CDR3aa: CASSLGQPRGGDTQYF
CDR3nt: TGTGCCAGCAGCTTAGGTCAACCTAGAGGGGGTGATACGCAGTATTTT

abundance: NA
j_gene: TRBJ1-2
d_gene: TRBD1
len: 14
v_gene: TRBV18
CDR3aa: CASSPGTENYGYTF
CDR3nt: TGTGCCAGCTCACCGGGGACAGAAAACTATGGCTACACCTTC

abundance: many
j_gene: TRBJ2-2
d_gene: NA
len: 15
v_gene: TRBV7-3
CDR3aa: CASSQRTANTGELFF
CDR3nt: TGTGCCAGCAGTCAGCGGACTGCGAACACCGGGGAGCTGTTTTTT

abundance: NA
j_gene: TRBJ2-5
d_gene: NA
len: 12
v_gene: TRBV12-3/TRBV12-4
CDR3aa: CASRDDQETQYF
CDR3nt: TGTGCCAGTCGGGACGACCAAGAGACCCAGTACTTC

abundance: many
j_gene: TRBJ1-1
d_gene: TRBD1
len: 14
v_gene: TRBV7-2
CDR3aa: CASSLRQGVTEAFF
CDR3nt: TGTGCCAGCAGCTTGAGACAGGGGGTAACTGAAGCTTTCTTT

abundance: many
j_gene: TRBJ2-5
d_gene: NA
len: 15
v_gene: TRBV6-6
CDR3aa: CASSYPGLTKETQYF
CDR3nt: TGTGCCAGCAGTTACCCCGGCCTGACTAAGGAGACCCAGTACTTC

abundance: NA
j_gene: TRBJ1-3
d_gene: NA
len: 15
v_gene: TRBV15
CDR3aa: CATSVDRSSGNTIYF
CDR3nt: TGTGCCACCAGCGTCGACAGAAGCTCTGGAAACACCATATATTTT